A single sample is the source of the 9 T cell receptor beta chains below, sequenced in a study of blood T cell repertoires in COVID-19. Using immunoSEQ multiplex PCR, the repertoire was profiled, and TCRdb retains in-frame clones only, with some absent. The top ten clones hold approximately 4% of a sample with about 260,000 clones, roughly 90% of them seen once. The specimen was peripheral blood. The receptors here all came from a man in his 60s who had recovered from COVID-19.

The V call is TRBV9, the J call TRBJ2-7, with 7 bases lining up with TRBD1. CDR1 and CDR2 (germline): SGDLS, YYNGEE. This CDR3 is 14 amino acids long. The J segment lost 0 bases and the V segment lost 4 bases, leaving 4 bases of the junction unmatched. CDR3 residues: CASSQGQASYEQYF. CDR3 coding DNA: TGTGCCAGCAGCCAAGGACAGGCCTCCTACGAGCAGTACTTC.

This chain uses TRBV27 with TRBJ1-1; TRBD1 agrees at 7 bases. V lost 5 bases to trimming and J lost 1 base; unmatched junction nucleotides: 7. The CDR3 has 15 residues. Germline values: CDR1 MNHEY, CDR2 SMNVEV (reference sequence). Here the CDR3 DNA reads TGTGCCAGCAGTCCTCCGGGACAGAGGAACACTGAAGCTTTCTTT. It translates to CASSPPGQRNTEAFF.

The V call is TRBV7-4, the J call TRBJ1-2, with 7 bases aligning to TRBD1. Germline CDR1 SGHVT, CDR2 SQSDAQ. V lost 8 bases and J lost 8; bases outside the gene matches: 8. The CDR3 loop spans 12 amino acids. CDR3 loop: CASDGTVWGYTF. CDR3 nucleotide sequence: TGTGCCAGCGACGGGACAGTATGGGGCTACACCTTC.

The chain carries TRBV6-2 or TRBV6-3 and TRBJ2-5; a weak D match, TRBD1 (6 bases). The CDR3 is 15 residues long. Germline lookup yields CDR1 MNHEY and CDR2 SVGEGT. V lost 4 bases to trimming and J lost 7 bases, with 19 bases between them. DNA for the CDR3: TGTGCCAGCAGTTCCTCTGGGGGCCCCGCCGGGACCCAGTACTTC. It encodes CASSSSGGPAGTQYF.

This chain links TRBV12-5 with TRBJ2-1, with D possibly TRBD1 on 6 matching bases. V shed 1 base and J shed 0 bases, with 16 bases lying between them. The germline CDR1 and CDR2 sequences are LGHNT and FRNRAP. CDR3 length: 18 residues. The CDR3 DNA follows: TGTGCTAGTGGTTTGGCCCGGATTGGGGGCAGCTCCTACAATGAGCAGTTCTTC. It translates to CASGLARIGGSSYNEQFF.

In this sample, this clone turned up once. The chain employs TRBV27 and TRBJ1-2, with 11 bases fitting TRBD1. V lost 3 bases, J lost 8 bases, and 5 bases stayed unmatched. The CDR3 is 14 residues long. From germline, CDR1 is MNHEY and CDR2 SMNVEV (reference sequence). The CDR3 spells CASSFGQGAIGYTF. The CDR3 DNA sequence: TGTGCCAGCAGTTTTGGACAGGGGGCGATCGGCTACACCTTC.

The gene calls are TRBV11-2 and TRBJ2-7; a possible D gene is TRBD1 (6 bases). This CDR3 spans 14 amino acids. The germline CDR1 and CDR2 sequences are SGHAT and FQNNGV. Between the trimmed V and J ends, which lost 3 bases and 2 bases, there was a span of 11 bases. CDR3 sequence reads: CASSLGARAYEQYF. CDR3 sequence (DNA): TGTGCCAGCAGCTTGGGGGCGCGGGCCTACGAGCAGTACTTC.

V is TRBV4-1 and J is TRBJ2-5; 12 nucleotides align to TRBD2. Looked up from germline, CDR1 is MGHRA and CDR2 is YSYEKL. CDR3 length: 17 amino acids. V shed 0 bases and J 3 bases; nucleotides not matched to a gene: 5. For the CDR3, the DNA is TGCGCCAGCAGCCAAGATGCTAGCGGGGGGGTAAAAGAGACCCAGTACTTC. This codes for CASSQDASGGVKETQYF.

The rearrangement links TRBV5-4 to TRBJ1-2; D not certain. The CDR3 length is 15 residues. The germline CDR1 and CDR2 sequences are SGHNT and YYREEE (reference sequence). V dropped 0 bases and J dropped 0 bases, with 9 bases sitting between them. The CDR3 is CASSLVGGSNYGYTF. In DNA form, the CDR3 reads TGTGCCAGCAGCTTGGTGGGAGGCTCTAACTATGGCTACACCTTC.